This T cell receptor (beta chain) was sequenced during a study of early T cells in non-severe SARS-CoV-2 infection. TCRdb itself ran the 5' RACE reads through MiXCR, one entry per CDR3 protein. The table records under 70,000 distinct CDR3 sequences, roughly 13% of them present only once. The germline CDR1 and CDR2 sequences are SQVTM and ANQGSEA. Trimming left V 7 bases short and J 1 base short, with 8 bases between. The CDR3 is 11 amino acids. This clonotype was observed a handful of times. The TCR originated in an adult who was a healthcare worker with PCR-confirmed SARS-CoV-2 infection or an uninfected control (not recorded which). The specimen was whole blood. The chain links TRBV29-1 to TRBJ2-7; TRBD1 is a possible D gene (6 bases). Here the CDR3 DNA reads TGCAGCGCCACAGGGTCCTACGAGCAGTACTTC. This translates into CSATGSYEQYF.